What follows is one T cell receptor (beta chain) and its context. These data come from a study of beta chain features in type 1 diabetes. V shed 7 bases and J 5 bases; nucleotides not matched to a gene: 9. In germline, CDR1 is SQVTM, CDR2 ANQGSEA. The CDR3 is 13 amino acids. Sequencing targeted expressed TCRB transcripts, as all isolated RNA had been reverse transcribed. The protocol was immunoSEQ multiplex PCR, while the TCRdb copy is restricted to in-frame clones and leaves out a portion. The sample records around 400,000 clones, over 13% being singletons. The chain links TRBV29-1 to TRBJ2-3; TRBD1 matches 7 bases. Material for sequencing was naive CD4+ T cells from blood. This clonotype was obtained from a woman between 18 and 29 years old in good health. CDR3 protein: CSGGQARIDTQYF. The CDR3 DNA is TGCAGCGGTGGACAGGCCCGCATAGATACGCAGTATTTT.